A selection of T cell receptor beta chains follows, all from one sample in a study of T cell responses to AZD1222 COVID-19 vaccine. Using immunoSEQ multiplex PCR, the repertoire was profiled, and TCRdb retains in-frame clones only, with some absent. The table has around 89,000 clones, 65% to 90% seen once; the top ten hold 10%. The material sequenced was peripheral blood, taken on day 0 of AZD1222 vaccination. These receptors were taken from an adult in good health. CDR3s include the opening cysteine and the closing phenylalanine or tryptophan.

V gene: TRBV15; J gene: TRBJ2-1; CDR3 protein: CATSSEGGLYNEQFF
V gene: TRBV5-1; J gene: TRBJ1-2; CDR3 protein: CASSLDAGLYGYTF
V gene: TRBV5-1; J gene: TRBJ2-5; CDR3 protein: CASSSTSGGQETQYF
V gene: TRBV28; J gene: TRBJ2-1; CDR3 protein: CASGTSGGALGEQFF
V gene: TRBV16; J gene: TRBJ1-6; CDR3 protein: CASSQSIPTGGYSPLHF
V gene: TRBV18; J gene: TRBJ1-3; CDR3 protein: CASSPIVGLSGNTIYF
V gene: TRBV7-2; J gene: TRBJ1-5; CDR3 protein: CASNVDRGGNQPQHF
V gene: TRBV6-5; J gene: TRBJ1-5; CDR3 protein: CASRLTGASNQPQHF
V gene: TRBV18; J gene: TRBJ2-7; CDR3 protein: CASSPQGPSSYEQYF
V gene: TRBV12-5; J gene: TRBJ1-6; CDR3 protein: CASGLEADGSPLHF
V gene: TRBV5-1; J gene: TRBJ2-1; CDR3 protein: CASSPGQGSYNEQFF
V gene: TRBV24-1; J gene: TRBJ2-1; CDR3 protein: CATSDGGAGYNEQFF
V gene: TRBV13; J gene: TRBJ1-1; CDR3 protein: CASSSTQLVGPNTEAFF
V gene: TRBV11-2; J gene: TRBJ1-1; CDR3 protein: CASSSPTGLNTEAFF
V gene: TRBV6-5; J gene: TRBJ2-2; CDR3 protein: CASAGGYAGELFF
V gene: TRBV7-9; J gene: TRBJ1-2; CDR3 protein: CASSLGQEGYTF
V gene: TRBV28; J gene: TRBJ2-3; CDR3 protein: CASRNQGAGADTQYF
V gene: TRBV30; J gene: TRBJ1-6; CDR3 protein: CAWRREGRQNSPLHF
V gene: TRBV7-2; J gene: TRBJ1-4; CDR3 protein: CASSLVVREGEKLFF
V gene: TRBV6-1; J gene: TRBJ1-1; CDR3 protein: CASSDEWGAYTEAFF
V gene: TRBV15; J gene: TRBJ1-4; CDR3 protein: CATSARITGEKLFF
V gene: TRBV10-3; J gene: TRBJ1-1; CDR3 protein: CAISVKQGSTEAFF
V gene: TRBV7-2; J gene: TRBJ1-3; CDR3 protein: CASSSNPVSSGNTIYF